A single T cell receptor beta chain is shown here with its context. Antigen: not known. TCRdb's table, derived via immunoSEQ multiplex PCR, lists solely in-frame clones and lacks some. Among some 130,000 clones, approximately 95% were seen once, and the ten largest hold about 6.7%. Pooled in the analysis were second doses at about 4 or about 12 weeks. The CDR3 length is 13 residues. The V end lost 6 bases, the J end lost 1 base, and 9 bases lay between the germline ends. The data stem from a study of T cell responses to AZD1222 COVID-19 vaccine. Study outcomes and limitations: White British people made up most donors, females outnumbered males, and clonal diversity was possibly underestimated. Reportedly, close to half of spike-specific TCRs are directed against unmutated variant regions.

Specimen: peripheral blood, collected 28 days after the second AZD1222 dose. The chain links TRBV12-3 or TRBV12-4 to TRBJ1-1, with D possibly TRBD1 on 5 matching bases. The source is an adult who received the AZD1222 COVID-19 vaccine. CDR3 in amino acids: CASRLTANTEAFF. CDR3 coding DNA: TGTGCCAGCAGACTGACAGCGAACACTGAAGCTTTCTTT.